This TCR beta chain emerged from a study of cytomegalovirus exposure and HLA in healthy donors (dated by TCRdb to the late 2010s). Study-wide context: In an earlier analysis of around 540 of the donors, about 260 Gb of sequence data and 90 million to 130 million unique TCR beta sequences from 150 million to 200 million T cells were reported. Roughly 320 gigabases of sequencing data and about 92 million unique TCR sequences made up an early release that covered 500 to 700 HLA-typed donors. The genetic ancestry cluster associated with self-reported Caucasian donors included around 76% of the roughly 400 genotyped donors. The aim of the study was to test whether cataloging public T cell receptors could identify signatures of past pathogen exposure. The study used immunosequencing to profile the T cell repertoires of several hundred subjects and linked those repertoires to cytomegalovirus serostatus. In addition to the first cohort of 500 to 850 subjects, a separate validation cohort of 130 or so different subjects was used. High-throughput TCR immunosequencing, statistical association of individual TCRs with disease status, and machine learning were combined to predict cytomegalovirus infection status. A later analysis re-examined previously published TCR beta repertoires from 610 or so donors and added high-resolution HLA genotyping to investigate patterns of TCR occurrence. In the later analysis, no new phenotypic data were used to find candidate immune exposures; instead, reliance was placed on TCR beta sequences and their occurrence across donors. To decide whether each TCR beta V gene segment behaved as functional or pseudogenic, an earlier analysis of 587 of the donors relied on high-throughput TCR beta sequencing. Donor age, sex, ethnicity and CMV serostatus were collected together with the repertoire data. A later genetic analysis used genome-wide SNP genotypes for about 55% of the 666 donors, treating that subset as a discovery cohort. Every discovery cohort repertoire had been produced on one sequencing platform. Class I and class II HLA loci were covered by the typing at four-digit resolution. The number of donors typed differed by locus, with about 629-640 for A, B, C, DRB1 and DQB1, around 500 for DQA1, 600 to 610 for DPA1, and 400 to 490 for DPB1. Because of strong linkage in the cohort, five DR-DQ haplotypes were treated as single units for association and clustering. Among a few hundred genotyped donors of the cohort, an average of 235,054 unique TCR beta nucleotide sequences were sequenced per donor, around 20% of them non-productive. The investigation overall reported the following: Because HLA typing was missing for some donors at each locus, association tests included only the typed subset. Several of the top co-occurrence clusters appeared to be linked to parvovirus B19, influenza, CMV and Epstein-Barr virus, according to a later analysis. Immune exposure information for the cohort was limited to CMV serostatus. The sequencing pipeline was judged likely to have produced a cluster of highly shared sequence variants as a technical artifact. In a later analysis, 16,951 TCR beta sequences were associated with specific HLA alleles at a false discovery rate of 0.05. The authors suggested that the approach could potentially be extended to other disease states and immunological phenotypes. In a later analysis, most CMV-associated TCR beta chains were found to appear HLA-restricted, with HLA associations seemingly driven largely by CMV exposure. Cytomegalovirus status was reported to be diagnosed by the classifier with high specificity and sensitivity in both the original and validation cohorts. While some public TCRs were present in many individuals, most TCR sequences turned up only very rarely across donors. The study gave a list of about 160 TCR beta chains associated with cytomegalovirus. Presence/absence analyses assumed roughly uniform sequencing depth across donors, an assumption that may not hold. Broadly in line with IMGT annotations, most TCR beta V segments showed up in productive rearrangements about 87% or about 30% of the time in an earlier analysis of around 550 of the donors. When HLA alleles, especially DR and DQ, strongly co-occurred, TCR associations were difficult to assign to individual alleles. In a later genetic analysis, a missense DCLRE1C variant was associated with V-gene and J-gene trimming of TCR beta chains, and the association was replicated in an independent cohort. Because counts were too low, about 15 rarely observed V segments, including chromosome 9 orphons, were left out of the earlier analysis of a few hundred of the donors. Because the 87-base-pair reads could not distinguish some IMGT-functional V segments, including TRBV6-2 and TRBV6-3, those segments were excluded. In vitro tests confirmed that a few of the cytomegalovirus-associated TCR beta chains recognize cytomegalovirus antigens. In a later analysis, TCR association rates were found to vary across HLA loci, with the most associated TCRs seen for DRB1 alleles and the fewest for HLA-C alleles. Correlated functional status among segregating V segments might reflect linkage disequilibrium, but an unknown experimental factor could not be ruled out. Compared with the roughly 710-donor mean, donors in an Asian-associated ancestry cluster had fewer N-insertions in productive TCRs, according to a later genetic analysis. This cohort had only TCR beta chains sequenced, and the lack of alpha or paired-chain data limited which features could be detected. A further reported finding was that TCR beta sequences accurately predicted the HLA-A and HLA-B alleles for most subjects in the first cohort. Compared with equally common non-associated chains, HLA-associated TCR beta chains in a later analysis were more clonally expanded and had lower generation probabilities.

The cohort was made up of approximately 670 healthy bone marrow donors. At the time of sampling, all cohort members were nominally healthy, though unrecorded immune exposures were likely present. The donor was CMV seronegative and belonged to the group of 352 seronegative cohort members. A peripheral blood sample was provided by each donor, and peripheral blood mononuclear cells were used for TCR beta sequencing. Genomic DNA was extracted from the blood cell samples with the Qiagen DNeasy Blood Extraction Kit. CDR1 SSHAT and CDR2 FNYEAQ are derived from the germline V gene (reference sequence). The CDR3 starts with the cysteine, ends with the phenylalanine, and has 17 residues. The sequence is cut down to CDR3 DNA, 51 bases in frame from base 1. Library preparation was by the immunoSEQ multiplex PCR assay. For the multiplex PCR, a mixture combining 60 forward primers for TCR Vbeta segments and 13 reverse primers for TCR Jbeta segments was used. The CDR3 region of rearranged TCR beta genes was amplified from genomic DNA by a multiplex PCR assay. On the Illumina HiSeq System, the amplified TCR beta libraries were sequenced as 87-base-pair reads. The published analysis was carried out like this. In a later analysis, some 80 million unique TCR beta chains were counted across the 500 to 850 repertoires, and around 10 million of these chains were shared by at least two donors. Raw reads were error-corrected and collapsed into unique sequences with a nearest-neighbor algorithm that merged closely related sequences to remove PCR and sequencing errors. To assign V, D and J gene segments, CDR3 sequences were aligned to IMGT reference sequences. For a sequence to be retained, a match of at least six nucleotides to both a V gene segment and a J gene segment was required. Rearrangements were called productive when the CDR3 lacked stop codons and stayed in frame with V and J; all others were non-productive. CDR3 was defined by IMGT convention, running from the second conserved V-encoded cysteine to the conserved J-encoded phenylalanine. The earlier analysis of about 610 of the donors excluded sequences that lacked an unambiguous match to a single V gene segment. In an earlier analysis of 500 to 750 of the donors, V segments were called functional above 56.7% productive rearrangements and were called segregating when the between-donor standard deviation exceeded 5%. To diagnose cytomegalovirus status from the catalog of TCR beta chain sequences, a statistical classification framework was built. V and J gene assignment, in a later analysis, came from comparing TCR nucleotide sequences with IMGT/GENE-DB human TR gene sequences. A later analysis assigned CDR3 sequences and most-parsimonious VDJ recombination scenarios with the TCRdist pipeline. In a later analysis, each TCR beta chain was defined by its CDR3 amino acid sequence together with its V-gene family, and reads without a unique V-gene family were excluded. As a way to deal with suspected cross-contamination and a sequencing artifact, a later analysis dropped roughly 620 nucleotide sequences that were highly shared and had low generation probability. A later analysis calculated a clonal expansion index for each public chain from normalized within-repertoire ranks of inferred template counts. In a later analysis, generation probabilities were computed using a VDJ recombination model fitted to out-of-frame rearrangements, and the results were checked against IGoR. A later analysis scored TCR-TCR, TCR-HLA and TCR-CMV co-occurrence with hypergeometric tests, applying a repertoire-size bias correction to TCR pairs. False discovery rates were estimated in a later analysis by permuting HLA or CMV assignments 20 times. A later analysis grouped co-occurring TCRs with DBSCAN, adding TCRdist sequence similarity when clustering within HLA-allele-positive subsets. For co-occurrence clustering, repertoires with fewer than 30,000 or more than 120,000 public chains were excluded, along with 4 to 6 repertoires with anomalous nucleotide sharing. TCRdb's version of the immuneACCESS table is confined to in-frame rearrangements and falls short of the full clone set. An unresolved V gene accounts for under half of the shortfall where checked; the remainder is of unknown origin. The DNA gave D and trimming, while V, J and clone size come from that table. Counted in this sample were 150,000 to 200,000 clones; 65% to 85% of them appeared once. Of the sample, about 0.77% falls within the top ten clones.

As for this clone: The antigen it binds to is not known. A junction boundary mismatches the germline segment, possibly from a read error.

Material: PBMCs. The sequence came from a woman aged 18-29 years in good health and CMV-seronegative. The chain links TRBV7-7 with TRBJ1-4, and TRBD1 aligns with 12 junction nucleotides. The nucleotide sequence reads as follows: TGTGCTAGCAGATTCTCCGGGACAGGGGGCACTAATGAAAAACTGTTTTTT. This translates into CASRFSGTGGTNEKLFF. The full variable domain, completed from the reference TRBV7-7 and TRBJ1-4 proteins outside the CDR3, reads GAGVSQSPRYKVTKRGQDVTLRCDPISSHATLYWYQQALGQGPEFLTYFNYEAQPDKSGLPSDRFSAERPEGSISTLTIQRTEQRDSAMYRCASRFSGTGGTNEKLFFGSGTQLSVL.